Presented here are 32 T cell receptor beta chains from one specimen sequenced in a study of blood T cell repertoires in COVID-19 (dated by TCRdb to 2019 to 2021). The protocol used for the library was the immunoSEQ multiplex PCR assay. TCRdb took over this immuneACCESS table, retaining in-frame rearrangements with V and J assigned. Such tables are incomplete; in checked studies, under half of the missing clones stem from an unresolved V gene, and the remainder is unexplained. This sample lists 350,000 to 450,000 clones; about 89% were detected once. The ten largest clones add up to just over 0.85% of the sample. The sample consisted of PBMCs or T cells enriched from blood (not recorded which). The origin of the receptors is a woman in her thirties or forties who had been exposed to COVID-19.

The chain recombines TRBV4-2 with TRBJ2-1; maybe TRBD1 (6 bases). This CDR3 contains 14 residues. Germline loops: CDR1 LGHNA, CDR2 YNFKEQ. V was cut by 0 bases and J by 9 bases, with 12 bases left in between. The CDR3 loop is CASSQDVGAFEQFF. The CDR3 region has the DNA TGTGCCAGCAGCCAAGACGTGGGGGCCTTTGAGCAGTTCTTC.

Regarding this clone: At one of its ends the junction is not consistent with the germline gene, which may arise from a read error. The chain links TRBV14 to TRBJ1-5; D uncertain. The CDR3 runs 13 residues. Germline CDR1 is SGHDN and CDR2 is FVKESK. CDR3 coding DNA: TGTGCCAGCAGCCAAGATCGCTTTCAGTCCCAGCATTTT. Amino acids: CASSQDRFQSQHF.

The chain joins TRBV14 to TRBJ2-7; 8 bases line up with TRBD1. This CDR3 is 16 amino acids long. Germline CDR1 reads SGHDN; CDR2 reads FVKESK. The junction had 7 bases not matched to a gene; V was cut back by 1 base and J by 2 bases. The CDR3 protein is CASSQAPGQATYEQYF. The CDR3 DNA is TGTGCCAGCAGCCAAGCCCCGGGACAGGCTACCTACGAGCAGTACTTC.

The rearrangement joins TRBV15 to TRBJ2-1; D is possibly TRBD2 (5 bases). CDR3 length: 15 amino acids. CDR1 is LNHNV, CDR2 YYDKDF, per germline (reference sequence). The germline V and J ends were trimmed by 3 bases and 9 bases, with 18 bases remaining between them. The CDR3 loop reads CATSSDYSIGREQFF. Here the CDR3 DNA reads TGTGCCACCAGCAGTGACTACTCCATTGGGCGTGAGCAGTTCTTC. Full variable domain (remainder filled in from reference TRBV15 and TRBJ2-1): DAMVIQNPRYQVTQFGKPVTLSCSQTLNHNVMYWYQQKSSQAPKLLFHYYDKDFNNEADTPDNFQSRRPNTSFCFLDIRSPGLGDTAMYLCATSSDYSIGREQFFGPGTRLTVL.

The V and J genes are TRBV28 and TRBJ1-2; 7 bases align to TRBD1. V was pared by 4 bases and J by 5 bases, with 4 bases of the junction left unmatched. The CDR3 loop spans 13 amino acids. Germline-derived CDR1 and CDR2 are MDHEN and SYDVKM. The CDR3 nucleotides read TGTGCCAGCAGTTCAGGGACAGCTTATGGCTACACCTTC. Its translation is CASSSGTAYGYTF.

The rearrangement joins TRBV6-6 to TRBJ1-5; possibly TRBD1 for D (5 bases). The CDR3 sequence is 13 residues long. V was cut by 8 bases and J by 3 bases, with 11 bases left in between. In germline, CDR1 is MNHNY, CDR2 SVGAGI (reference sequence). This CDR3 reads CASDWGDNQPQHF. The CDR3 DNA is TGTGCCAGCGATTGGGGCGACAATCAGCCCCAGCATTTT.

V and J are TRBV27 and TRBJ1-1, with TRBD1 as a possible D gene (6 bases). Germline V lookup: CDR1 MNHEY, CDR2 SMNVEV (reference sequence). With 5 bases removed from V and 6 bases from J, the gap between germline ends came to 16 bases. The CDR3 length is 14 residues. Here the CDR3 DNA reads TGTGCCAGCAGTACGGACCAAGGGGGTCCTGAAGCTTTCTTT. It codes for CASSTDQGGPEAFF.

The chain links TRBV5-6 to TRBJ2-7; 7 bases fit TRBD1. Germline V gene sequence: CDR1 SGHDT, CDR2 YYEEEE. The CDR3 has 13 amino acids. V shed 0 bases, J shed 5 bases, and the junction held 2 bases outside the gene matches. The CDR3 nucleotides read TGTGCCAGCAGCTTGGACAGGGGACACGAGCAGTACTTC. Encoded protein: CASSLDRGHEQYF.

This rearrangement joins TRBV30 to TRBJ2-2, with D unclear. The CDR3 runs to 13 residues. V was clipped by 5 bases and J by 2 bases, with 9 bases between them. Germline CDR1 and CDR2: GTSNPN and SVGIG (reference sequence). CDR3 bases: TGTGCCTGGCCCGACACTAACACCGGGGAGCTGTTTTTT. It encodes CAWPDTNTGELFF.

The V call is TRBV28, the J call TRBJ2-1; weak D call: TRBD2 (6 bases). This CDR3 comprises 15 residues. Trimming took off 4 bases at V and 8 bases at J, with 18 bases between the two ends. CDR1 is MDHEN and CDR2 is SYDVKM in the germline V gene. CDR3 DNA sequence: TGTGCCAGCAGTTCAGGTTCGGCCGGGACTGATGAGCAGTTCTTC. Translated: CASSSGSAGTDEQFF.

The V call is TRBV3-1 (or the pseudogene TRBV3-2), the J call TRBJ1-1, with D tentatively TRBD1 (6 bases). The length of the CDR3 is 14 residues. Between the trimmed V and J ends, which lost 6 bases and 0 bases, there was a span of 11 bases. Germline-derived CDR1 and CDR2 are LGHDT and YNNKEL (reference sequence). The DNA of the CDR3 is TGTGCCAGCAGACAGGGACCCTTGAACACTGAAGCTTTCTTT. It is translated as CASRQGPLNTEAFF.

V usage is TRBV19 and J usage is TRBJ2-6; tentatively, D is TRBD1 (6 bases). The germline gives CDR1 LNHDA, CDR2 SQIVND (reference sequence). The germline V and J ends were trimmed by 1 base and 4 bases, with 8 bases remaining between them. The CDR3 spans 15 residues. The DNA for the CDR3 is TGTGCCAGTAGTATAGGGGGGCCAGGGGCCAACGTCCTGACTTTC. This sequence encodes CASSIGGPGANVLTF.

The chain combines TRBV2 with TRBJ2-1; the D gene is possibly TRBD2 (6 bases). CDR1 SNHLY and CDR2 FYNNEI come from the germline V gene. The CDR3 sequence is 15 residues long. Trimming stripped 4 bases from V and 0 bases from J, with 10 bases between. The CDR3 loop is CASSAAGSSYNEQFF. The CDR3, as DNA: TGTGCCAGCAGTGCGGCGGGGAGCTCCTACAATGAGCAGTTCTTC.

The rearrangement uses TRBV7-6 and TRBJ1-3, with 9 bases aligning to TRBD1. Germline values: CDR1 SGHVS, CDR2 FNYEAQ. Trimming at V came to 5 bases and at J to 4 bases, leaving 3 bases not matched to a gene. This CDR3 has 14 residues. DNA of the CDR3: TGTGCCAGCAGCCTCGGGACAGGGGGAAACACCATATATTTT. Translated: CASSLGTGGNTIYF.

This chain uses TRBV7-3 with TRBJ2-1; the match to TRBD1 covers 9 bases. Germline V gene data show CDR1 as SGHTA and CDR2 as FQGTGA. This CDR3 comprises 15 residues. Trimming removed 5 bases from V and 4 bases from J; junction bases left unmatched: 6. Here the CDR3 reads CASSPTGTGYNEQFF. Here the CDR3 DNA reads TGTGCCAGCAGCCCGACCGGGACAGGGTACAATGAGCAGTTCTTC.

V is TRBV30 and J is TRBJ1-4; D is undetermined. The CDR3 totals 13 residues. The germline V gene has CDR1 GTSNPN and CDR2 SVGIG (reference sequence). The V gene lost 2 bases and the J gene lost 7 bases, with 11 bases spanning the gap. The CDR3: CAWSRAGGEKLFF. In DNA, the CDR3 is TGTGCCTGGAGTCGGGCGGGAGGTGAAAAACTGTTTTTT.

The chain employs TRBV5-1 and TRBJ1-2, with 7 positions matching TRBD1. The CDR3 has 14 residues. Germline-derived CDR1 and CDR2 are SGHRS and YFSETQ. V dropped 6 bases and J dropped 0; count of bases not matched to a gene: 5. The CDR3 here is CASTQGTANYGYTF. The CDR3 DNA is TGCGCCAGCACCCAGGGGACAGCTAACTATGGCTACACCTTC.

The rearrangement uses TRBV2 and TRBJ2-3; 7 nucleotides line up with TRBD1. From germline, CDR1 is SNHLY and CDR2 FYNNEI. Trimming removed 8 bases from V and 6 bases from J; junction bases left unmatched: 11. The CDR3 consists of 14 residues. In DNA, the CDR3 is TGTGCCAGCCTGGGACAGCCTACGGGGGATACGCAGTATTTT. This codes for CASLGQPTGDTQYF.

This clone was counted a few times. The chain combines TRBV12-3 or TRBV12-4 with TRBJ1-2; possibly TRBD1 for D (5 bases). The CDR3 is made up of 13 amino acids. The V end was cut by 2 bases, the J end by 8 bases, with 12 bases between. CDR3 nucleotides: TGTGCCAGCAGTTTATGGGGCGCGGGGGGCTACACCTTC. This codes for CASSLWGAGGYTF.

The V and J genes are TRBV3-1 (or the pseudogene TRBV3-2) and TRBJ1-1, with TRBD1 identical over 7 bases. J gave up 8 bases and V 3 bases, and 6 bases lay outside the gene matches. The germline CDR1 and CDR2 sequences are LGHDT and YNNKEL (reference sequence). The CDR3 covers 13 residues. The DNA for the CDR3 is TGTGCCAGCAGCCACCGGGACAGAGGCGAAGCTTTCTTT. Its translation is CASSHRDRGEAFF.

The chain links TRBV24-1 to TRBJ2-2, with 11 bases identical to TRBD1. With 7 bases clipped from V and 4 bases from J, the junction kept 1 base outside the gene matches. This CDR3 comprises 14 residues. Per germline, CDR1 KGHDR and CDR2 SFDVKD. The CDR3 DNA is TGTGCCACCAGGGGACAGGGGGGCACCGGGGAGCTGTTTTTT. This encodes CATRGQGGTGELFF.

CDR3 in DNA: TGTGCCAGTAGTTACCTCGGAGGAGACGAAAAACTGTTTTTT. It is translated as CASSYLGGDEKLFF. This chain uses TRBV19 with TRBJ1-4; D is uncertain. The germline V gene encodes CDR1 LNHDA and CDR2 SQIVND (reference sequence). Trimming removed 5 bases at V and 8 bases at J, with 15 bases between. The CDR3 runs 14 residues.

The V gene is TRBV5-6, the J gene TRBJ2-1, with 9 bases aligning to TRBD1. The CDR3 sequence is 15 residues long. Losses at the gene ends were 3 bases for V and 8 bases for J; bases not matched to a gene: 9. CDR1 and CDR2 (germline): SGHDT, YYEEEE. The CDR3 coding sequence is TGTGCCAGCAGCTCGGGACAGGGTGAAGTCTATGAGCAGTTCTTC. Translated: CASSSGQGEVYEQFF. Based on the CDR3 plus reference TRBV5-6 and TRBJ2-1, the full variable domain is DAGVTQSPTHLIKTRGQQVTLRCSPKSGHDTVSWYQQALGQGPQFIFQYYEEEERQRGNFPDRFSGHQFPNYSSELNVNALLLGDSALYLCASSSGQGEVYEQFFGPGTRLTVL.

This chain joins TRBV7-9 and TRBJ2-7; the D gene is possibly TRBD1 (6 bases). Trimming left V 5 bases short and J 11 bases short, with 13 bases between. The CDR3 runs to 11 residues. Germline V gene lookup returns CDR1 SEHNR and CDR2 FQNEAQ (reference sequence). The CDR3 spells CASSEAGAKYF. The CDR3 DNA reads as TGTGCCAGCAGCGAGGCAGGGGCCAAGTACTTC.

J is TRBJ2-1 and V is TRBV29-1, with 10 nucleotides matching TRBD2. This CDR3 is 14 amino acids long. Germline lookup yields CDR1 SQVTM and CDR2 ANQGSEA. The junction had 4 bases not matched to a gene; V was cut back by 7 bases and J by 1 base. In DNA form, the CDR3 reads TGCAGCGAGTCTAGCGGGAGTTCCTACAATGAGCAGTTCTTC. It codes for CSESSGSSYNEQFF.

This clone was seen only once. This sequence joins TRBV19 and TRBJ2-6, with D maybe TRBD1 (5 bases). V lost 6 bases, J lost 0 bases, and 12 bases lay in between. CDR3 size: 16 residues. The germline CDR1 and CDR2 sequences are LNHDA and SQIVND (reference sequence). The CDR3 bases are TGTGCCAGTAGCGCCAACCAGGGCTCTGGGGCCAACGTCCTGACTTTC. Translating it yields CASSANQGSGANVLTF.

The gene calls are TRBV5-1 and TRBJ1-4; 7 bases agree with TRBD1. The CDR3 consists of 19 residues. The germline V gene encodes CDR1 SGHRS and CDR2 YFSETQ. V was pared by 4 bases and J by 0 bases, with 15 bases of the junction left unmatched. The CDR3 protein is CASSGGRQGVGATNEKLFF. DNA of the CDR3: TGCGCCAGCAGCGGGGGCCGGCAGGGGGTTGGGGCAACTAATGAAAAACTGTTTTTT. Combining the CDR3 with reference TRBV5-1 and TRBJ1-4 gives the whole variable domain KAGVTQTPRYLIKTRGQQVTLSCSPISGHRSVSWYQQTPGQGLQFLFEYFSETQRNKGNFPGRFSGRQFSNSRSEMNVSTLELGDSALYLCASSGGRQGVGATNEKLFFGSGTQLSVL.

J is TRBJ2-5 and V is TRBV5-8, with D unclear. Germline CDR1 and CDR2: SGHTS and YDEGEE. This CDR3 comprises 15 residues. V lost 4 bases, J lost 5 bases, and 18 bases lay in between. The CDR3 DNA reads as TGTGCCAGCAGCCTTGCAGGTCAGACCTACGAGACCCAGTACTTC. As protein: CASSLAGQTYETQYF.

V and J are TRBV2 and TRBJ2-2, with 10 bases that match TRBD1. Germline V CDR1 and CDR2: SNHLY, FYNNEI. The junction had 7 bases not matched to a gene; V was cut back by 3 bases and J by 6 bases. This CDR3 comprises 16 residues. The CDR3 coding sequence is TGTGCCAGCAGTGAGGTGGGACAGGGGTTATCCGGGGAGCTGTTTTTT. This gives the protein CASSEVGQGLSGELFF.

Only one count was recorded for this clone. The chain employs TRBV3-1 (or the pseudogene TRBV3-2) and TRBJ2-7, with 8 bases aligning to TRBD2. This CDR3 contains 14 residues. V lost 3 bases and J lost 3; bases outside the gene matches: 4. The germline V gene encodes CDR1 LGHDT and CDR2 YNNKEL (reference sequence). The CDR3 nucleotides are TGTGCCAGCAGCCAGGGGCTAGCGGGCTACGAGCAGTACTTC. It is translated as CASSQGLAGYEQYF.

This clone was counted between two and nine times. V is TRBV7-2 and J is TRBJ2-7; TRBD2 might be the D (7 bases). Per germline, CDR1 SGHTA and CDR2 FQGNSA. The CDR3 is 15 amino acids. V was pared by 0 bases and J by 6 bases, with 15 bases between. CDR3 nucleotides: TGTGCCAGCAGCTTAGCGGGGGGGCTCCCCACCGAGCAGTACTTC. It yields the protein CASSLAGGLPTEQYF.

The J gene is TRBJ1-5, the V gene TRBV14; 7 nucleotides match TRBD1. This CDR3 is 18 amino acids long. The V gene's germline CDR1 is SGHDN and CDR2 FVKESK. The trim removed 2 bases at V and 1 base at J, leaving 11 bases unmatched. The CDR3 here is CASSQTYRGIESNQPQHF. The CDR3 nucleotides read TGTGCCAGCAGCCAAACCTACAGGGGTATTGAGAGCAATCAGCCCCAGCATTTT.